These T cell receptor beta chains were read from a single sample in a study of OX40 agonist ivuxolimab in advanced cancers. The data were produced by immunoSEQ multiplex PCR, yet TCRdb's version contains in-frame clones alone and is incomplete. Of about 29,000 clones listed, about 90% are singletons. Sequences were derived from CD4+ or CD8+ T cells sorted from blood, sampled in a trial of the OX40 agonist ivuxolimab. The receptors here all came from an adult with an advanced solid tumor such as melanoma, head and neck, liver or kidney cancer. Each CDR3 is given with its conserved first and last residue. A D gene is named only where the DNA matches it firmly. Some rows mark clone size as missing; the rest say once, few, many or name a class of expanded clone.

CDR3nt: TGTGCCAGCAGTGAGCGGGGGGGCGGAGAGACCCAGTACTTC; CDR3aa: CASSERGGGETQYF; v_gene: TRBV6-4; abundance: -; j_gene: TRBJ2-5; d_gene: TRBD2
CDR3nt: TGTGCCAGCAGCGTAGAGGCCCTTAGCTCCTACGAGCAGTACTTC; CDR3aa: CASSVEALSSYEQYF; v_gene: TRBV9; abundance: -; j_gene: TRBJ2-7; d_gene: -
CDR3nt: TGTGCCAGCAGCTGGGGAACTTCATACGAGCAGTACTTC; CDR3aa: CASSWGTSYEQYF; v_gene: TRBV11-2; abundance: -; j_gene: TRBJ2-7; d_gene: -
CDR3nt: TGTGCCAGCAGCGTAGCTATAGGGAACTATGAGCAGTTCTTC; CDR3aa: CASSVAIGNYEQFF; v_gene: TRBV9; abundance: once; j_gene: TRBJ2-1; d_gene: -
CDR3nt: TGCAGCGTTGATGGGCTAGCGGGGGGGGAGACCCAGTACTTC; CDR3aa: CSVDGLAGGETQYF; v_gene: TRBV29-1; abundance: -; j_gene: TRBJ2-5; d_gene: TRBD2
CDR3nt: TGTGCCAGCCGGGCCATCGATAACTATGGCTACACCTTC; CDR3aa: CASRAIDNYGYTF; v_gene: TRBV2; abundance: once; j_gene: TRBJ1-2; d_gene: -
CDR3nt: TGTGCCAGCAGCATAAGCGGGAGCTCCTACGAGCAGTACTTC; CDR3aa: CASSISGSSYEQYF; v_gene: TRBV13; abundance: -; j_gene: TRBJ2-7; d_gene: TRBD2
CDR3nt: TGTGCCAGCAGTGTGGGTTATCAGCCCCAGCATTTT; CDR3aa: CASSVGYQPQHF; v_gene: TRBV2; abundance: -; j_gene: TRBJ1-5; d_gene: -
CDR3nt: TGTGCCAGCTCACCAGGGACACCCTACAATGAGCAGTTCTTC; CDR3aa: CASSPGTPYNEQFF; v_gene: TRBV18; abundance: -; j_gene: TRBJ2-1; d_gene: -
CDR3nt: TGTGCCAGCATAGGGGGGAGAGGGTTTGGAAACACCATATATTTT; CDR3aa: CASIGGRGFGNTIYF; v_gene: TRBV7-8; abundance: -; j_gene: TRBJ1-3; d_gene: -
CDR3nt: TGTGCCAGCAGTTTAAGGGACAGGACCTACGAGCAGTACTTC; CDR3aa: CASSLRDRTYEQYF; v_gene: TRBV27; abundance: -; j_gene: TRBJ2-7; d_gene: TRBD1
CDR3nt: TGTGCCAGCAGCGCAGGGGTTGAGCAGTTCTTC; CDR3aa: CASSAGVEQFF; v_gene: TRBV7-9; abundance: -; j_gene: TRBJ2-1; d_gene: -
CDR3nt: TGCGCCAGCAGCGGGGTCGGGACAGGGTTAACCGGGGAGCTGTTTTTT; CDR3aa: CASSGVGTGLTGELFF; v_gene: TRBV4-1; abundance: -; j_gene: TRBJ2-2; d_gene: TRBD1
CDR3nt: TGCGCCAGCAGTGTGGCGGGGAGCGCCGGGGAGCTGTTTTTT; CDR3aa: CASSVAGSAGELFF; v_gene: TRBV10-2; abundance: once; j_gene: TRBJ2-2; d_gene: -
CDR3nt: TGTGCCAGCAGCCCAGGGCGGACAGCGACCGGGGAGCTGTTTTTT; CDR3aa: CASSPGRTATGELFF; v_gene: TRBV13; abundance: -; j_gene: TRBJ2-2; d_gene: -
CDR3nt: TGTGCCAGCAGGTCCGGGACAGGTTACAATGAGCAGTTCTTC; CDR3aa: CASRSGTGYNEQFF; v_gene: TRBV27; abundance: -; j_gene: TRBJ2-1; d_gene: TRBD1
CDR3nt: TGTGCCAGCGATCAGCCGGGACAGTCCAATTATGGCTACACCTTC; CDR3aa: CASDQPGQSNYGYTF; v_gene: TRBV19; abundance: -; j_gene: TRBJ1-2; d_gene: TRBD1
CDR3nt: TGTGCCAGCAGCGCCCTTATACTGATAGATGGCACTGAAGCTTTCTTT; CDR3aa: CASSALILIDGTEAFF; v_gene: TRBV9; abundance: -; j_gene: TRBJ1-1; d_gene: -
CDR3nt: TGTGCCAGCAGCTTGGAAAGCGGGAGAGGCTGGAACGAGCAGTACTTC; CDR3aa: CASSLESGRGWNEQYF; v_gene: TRBV5-4; abundance: -; j_gene: TRBJ2-7; d_gene: TRBD2
CDR3nt: TGTGCCAGCAGTTTGATTAGGTCTAGCAATCAGCCCCAGCATTTT; CDR3aa: CASSLIRSSNQPQHF; v_gene: TRBV27; abundance: once; j_gene: TRBJ1-5; d_gene: -
CDR3nt: TGTGCCAGCAGGAAGTTTGGGGTCTTTGAAAAACTGTTTTTT; CDR3aa: CASRKFGVFEKLFF; v_gene: TRBV13; abundance: -; j_gene: TRBJ1-4; d_gene: -
CDR3nt: TGTGCCAGTAGTATAGGGACATACTACGAGCAGTACTTC; CDR3aa: CASSIGTYYEQYF; v_gene: TRBV19; abundance: -; j_gene: TRBJ2-7; d_gene: -
CDR3nt: TGTGCCAGCAGCCAAGAGAATCGAGACGAGCAGTACTTC; CDR3aa: CASSQENRDEQYF; v_gene: TRBV4-2; abundance: -; j_gene: TRBJ2-7; d_gene: -
CDR3nt: TGTGCCAGCAGCGTAGGAAAAACAACTAATGAAAAACTGTTTTTT; CDR3aa: CASSVGKTTNEKLFF; v_gene: TRBV9; abundance: -; j_gene: TRBJ1-4; d_gene: -
CDR3nt: TGCGCCAGCAGCGTTCGACAGGAAGGTAGCTATGGCTACACCTTC; CDR3aa: CASSVRQEGSYGYTF; v_gene: TRBV4-1; abundance: -; j_gene: TRBJ1-2; d_gene: -
CDR3nt: TGTGCCAGCTCTGGAGCCTACGAGCAGTACTTC; CDR3aa: CASSGAYEQYF; v_gene: TRBV6-1; abundance: once; j_gene: TRBJ2-7; d_gene: -
CDR3nt: TGTGCCTGGAGTTTCGGCAGGGGGTCGGGTGGCTACACCTTC; CDR3aa: CAWSFGRGSGGYTF; v_gene: TRBV30; abundance: -; j_gene: TRBJ1-2; d_gene: TRBD1
CDR3nt: TGCGCCAGCAGCCCCCTACAGGGGGCGGTAGGGGAAAGCTACACCTTC; CDR3aa: CASSPLQGAVGESYTF; v_gene: TRBV4-1; abundance: -; j_gene: TRBJ1-2; d_gene: TRBD1
CDR3nt: TGCGCCAGCAGCTTGGCGCGAAGCGGGGGGGCCGTTAGAGATACGCAGTATTTT; CDR3aa: CASSLARSGGAVRDTQYF; v_gene: TRBV5-1; abundance: -; j_gene: TRBJ2-3; d_gene: TRBD2
CDR3nt: TGTGCCAGCAGTACGGGGGAAGGGAGCGGAGGCCCCTACGAGCAGTACTTC; CDR3aa: CASSTGEGSGGPYEQYF; v_gene: TRBV7-8; abundance: -; j_gene: TRBJ2-7; d_gene: -
CDR3nt: TGTGCCAGCACCCTCAGGGTCTCTCAGCCCCAGCATTTT; CDR3aa: CASTLRVSQPQHF; v_gene: TRBV5-4; abundance: -; j_gene: TRBJ1-5; d_gene: -
CDR3nt: TGTGCCAGCAGCCCACCGGGACTAGCAAGTATGGATACGCAGTATTTT; CDR3aa: CASSPPGLASMDTQYF; v_gene: TRBV14; abundance: once; j_gene: TRBJ2-3; d_gene: TRBD2
CDR3nt: TGCGCCAGCAGCCAGAAGGTGGTACTAGATACCCCCTACAATGAGCAGTTCTTC; CDR3aa: CASSQKVVLDTPYNEQFF; v_gene: TRBV4-1; abundance: -; j_gene: TRBJ2-1; d_gene: -
CDR3nt: TGTGCCAGCAGCTTCGGGACGAGACCGCACACAGATACGCAGTATTTT; CDR3aa: CASSFGTRPHTDTQYF; v_gene: TRBV7-2; abundance: -; j_gene: TRBJ2-3; d_gene: -
CDR3nt: TGTGCCAGTAGTATATCCCCCAACACTGAAGCTTTCTTT; CDR3aa: CASSISPNTEAFF; v_gene: TRBV19; abundance: -; j_gene: TRBJ1-1; d_gene: -
CDR3nt: TGTGCCAGCAGCGCATCCACTAATCCAGGGAATGAGCAGTTCTTC; CDR3aa: CASSASTNPGNEQFF; v_gene: TRBV9; abundance: -; j_gene: TRBJ2-1; d_gene: -
CDR3nt: TGTGCCAGCAGTGAAGGGGGCGGGAACACTGAAGCTTTCTTT; CDR3aa: CASSEGGGNTEAFF; v_gene: TRBV2; abundance: -; j_gene: TRBJ1-1; d_gene: -
CDR3nt: TGTGCCAGCAGCTCGGACAGGGGGGGGAAGACAACTAATGAAAAACTGTTTTTT; CDR3aa: CASSSDRGGKTTNEKLFF; v_gene: TRBV7-7; abundance: -; j_gene: TRBJ1-4; d_gene: TRBD1
CDR3nt: TGCGCCAGCAGCCAAGATCGTCAAGGGTACAATGAGCAGTTCTTC; CDR3aa: CASSQDRQGYNEQFF; v_gene: TRBV4-3; abundance: -; j_gene: TRBJ2-1; d_gene: -